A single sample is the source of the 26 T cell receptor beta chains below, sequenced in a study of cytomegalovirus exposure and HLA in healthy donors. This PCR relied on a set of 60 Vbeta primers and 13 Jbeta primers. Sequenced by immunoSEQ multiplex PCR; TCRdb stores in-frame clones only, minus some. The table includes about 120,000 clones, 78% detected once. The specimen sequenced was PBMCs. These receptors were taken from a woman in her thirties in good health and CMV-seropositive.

CDR3 in amino acids: CASSFGASGGGTDTQYF. CDR3 DNA: TGTGCCAGCAGTTTTGGTGCTAGCGGGGGAGGCACAGATACGCAGTATTTT. This chain uses TRBV27 with TRBJ2-3, with TRBD2 matching 10 bases. This CDR3 spans 17 amino acids. V trimming: 3 bases; J trimming: 1 base; junction bases outside the gene matches: 7. Germline lookup yields CDR1 MNHEY and CDR2 SMNVEV (reference sequence).

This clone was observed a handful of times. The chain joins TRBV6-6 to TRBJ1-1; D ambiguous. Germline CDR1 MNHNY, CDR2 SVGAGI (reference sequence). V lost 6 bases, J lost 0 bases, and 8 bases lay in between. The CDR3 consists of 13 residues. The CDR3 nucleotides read TGTGCCAGCAGGTTCAGGCTGAACACTGAAGCTTTCTTT. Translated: CASRFRLNTEAFF.

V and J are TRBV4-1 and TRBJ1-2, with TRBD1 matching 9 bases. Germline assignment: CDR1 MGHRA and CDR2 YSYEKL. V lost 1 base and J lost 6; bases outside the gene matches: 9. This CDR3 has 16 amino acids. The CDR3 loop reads CASSQGDRVLQNGYTF. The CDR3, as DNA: TGCGCCAGCAGCCAAGGGGACAGGGTTTTACAGAATGGCTACACCTTC.

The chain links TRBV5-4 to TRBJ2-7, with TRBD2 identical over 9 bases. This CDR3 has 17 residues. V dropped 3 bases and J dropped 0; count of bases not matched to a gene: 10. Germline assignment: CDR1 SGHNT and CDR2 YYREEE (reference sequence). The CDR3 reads CASSWGPGSGSSYEQYF. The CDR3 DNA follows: TGTGCCAGCAGCTGGGGGCCCGGTAGCGGGAGCTCCTACGAGCAGTACTTC.

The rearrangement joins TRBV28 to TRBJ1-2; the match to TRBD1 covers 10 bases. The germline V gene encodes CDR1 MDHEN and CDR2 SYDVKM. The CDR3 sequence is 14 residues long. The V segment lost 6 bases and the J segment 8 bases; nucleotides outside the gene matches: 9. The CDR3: CASRGPGQGPGYTF. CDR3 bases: TGTGCCAGCAGGGGTCCGGGACAGGGGCCCGGCTACACCTTC.

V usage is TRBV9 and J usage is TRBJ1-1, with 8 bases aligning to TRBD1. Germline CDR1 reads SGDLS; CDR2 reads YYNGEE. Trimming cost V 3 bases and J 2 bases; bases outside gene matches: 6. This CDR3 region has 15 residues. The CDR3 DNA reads TGTGCCAGCAGCGCCCAACAGGGGGATAACACTGAAGCTTTCTTT. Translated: CASSAQQGDNTEAFF.

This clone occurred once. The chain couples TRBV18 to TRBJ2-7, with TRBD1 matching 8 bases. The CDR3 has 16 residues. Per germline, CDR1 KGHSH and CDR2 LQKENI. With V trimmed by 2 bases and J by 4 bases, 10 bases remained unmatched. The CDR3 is CASSPVVGQGAYEQYF. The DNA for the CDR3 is TGTGCCAGCTCACCAGTAGTAGGGCAGGGGGCTTACGAGCAGTACTTC. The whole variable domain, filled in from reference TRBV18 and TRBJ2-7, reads NAGVMQNPRHLVRRRGQEARLRCSPMKGHSHVYWYRQLPEEGLKFMVYLQKENIIDESGMPKERFSAEFPKEGPSILRIQQVVRGDSAAYFCASSPVVGQGAYEQYFGPGTRLTVT.

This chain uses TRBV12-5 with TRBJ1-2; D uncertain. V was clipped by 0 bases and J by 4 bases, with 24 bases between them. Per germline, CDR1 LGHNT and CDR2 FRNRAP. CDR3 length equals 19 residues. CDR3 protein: CASGLVPSTLLRAPYGYTF. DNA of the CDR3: TGTGCTAGTGGTTTGGTTCCCTCCACCCTGCTCCGAGCGCCCTATGGCTACACCTTC. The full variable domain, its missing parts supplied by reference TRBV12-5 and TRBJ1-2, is DARVTQTPRHKVTEMGQEVTMRCQPILGHNTVFWYRQTMMQGLELLAYFRNRAPLDDSGMPKDRFSAEMPDATLATLKIQPSEPRDSAVYFCASGLVPSTLLRAPYGYTFGSGTRLTVV.

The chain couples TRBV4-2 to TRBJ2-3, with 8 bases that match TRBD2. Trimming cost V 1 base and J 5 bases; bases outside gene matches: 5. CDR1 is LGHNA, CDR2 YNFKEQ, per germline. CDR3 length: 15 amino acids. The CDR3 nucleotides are TGTGCCAGCAGCCAAGGTAGCGGGGAGGTAGATACGCAGTATTTT. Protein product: CASSQGSGEVDTQYF.

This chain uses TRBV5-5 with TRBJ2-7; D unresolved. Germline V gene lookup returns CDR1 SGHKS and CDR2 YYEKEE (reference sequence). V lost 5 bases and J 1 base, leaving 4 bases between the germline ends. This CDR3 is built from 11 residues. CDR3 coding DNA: TGTGCCAGCAGTAAATCCTACGAGCAGTACTTC. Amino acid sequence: CASSKSYEQYF.

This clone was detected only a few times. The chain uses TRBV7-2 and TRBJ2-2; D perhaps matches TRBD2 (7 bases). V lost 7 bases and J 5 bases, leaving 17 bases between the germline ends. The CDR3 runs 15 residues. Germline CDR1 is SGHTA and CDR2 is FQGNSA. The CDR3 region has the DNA TGTGCCAGCACCCAAGGGGGGGGAAAGACCGGGGAGCTGTTTTTT. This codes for CASTQGGGKTGELFF. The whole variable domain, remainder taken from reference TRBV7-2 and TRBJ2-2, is GAGVSQSPSNKVTEKGKDVELRCDPISGHTALYWYRQSLGQGLEFLIYFQGNSAPDKSGLPSDRFSAERTGGSVSTLTIQRTQQEDSAVYLCASTQGGGKTGELFFGEGSRLTVL.

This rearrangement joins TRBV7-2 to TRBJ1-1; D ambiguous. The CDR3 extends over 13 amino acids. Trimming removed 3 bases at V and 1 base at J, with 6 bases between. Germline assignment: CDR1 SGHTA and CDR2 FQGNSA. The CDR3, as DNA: TGTGCCAGCAGCTTTACAAAGAACACTGAAGCTTTCTTT. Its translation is CASSFTKNTEAFF.

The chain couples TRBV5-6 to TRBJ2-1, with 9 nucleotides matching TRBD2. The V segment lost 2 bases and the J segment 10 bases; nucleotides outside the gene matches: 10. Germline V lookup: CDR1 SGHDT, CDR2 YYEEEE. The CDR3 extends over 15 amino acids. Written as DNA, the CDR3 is TGTGCCAGCAGCTTAGGTCCAGCGGGGGGTAGCGAGCAGTTCTTC. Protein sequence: CASSLGPAGGSEQFF.

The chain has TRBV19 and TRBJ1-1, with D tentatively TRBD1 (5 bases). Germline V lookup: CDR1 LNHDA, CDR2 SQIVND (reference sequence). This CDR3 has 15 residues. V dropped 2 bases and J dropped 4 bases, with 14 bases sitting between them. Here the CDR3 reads CASSIREGRVTEAFF. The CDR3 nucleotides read TGTGCCAGTAGTATAAGGGAGGGGCGGGTCACTGAAGCTTTCTTT.

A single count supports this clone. CDR3: CASSLPGHQETQYF. CDR3 nucleotide sequence: TGTGCCAGCAGCTTGCCAGGCCACCAAGAGACCCAGTACTTC. The chain carries TRBV5-6 and TRBJ2-5; no reliable D call. This CDR3 has 14 residues. V lost 1 base, J lost 0 bases, and 7 bases lay in between. Germline-derived CDR1 and CDR2 are SGHDT and YYEEEE. The complete variable domain, with remaining parts taken from reference TRBV5-6 and TRBJ2-5, reads DAGVTQSPTHLIKTRGQQVTLRCSPKSGHDTVSWYQQALGQGPQFIFQYYEEEERQRGNFPDRFSGHQFPNYSSELNVNALLLGDSALYLCASSLPGHQETQYFGPGTRLLVL.

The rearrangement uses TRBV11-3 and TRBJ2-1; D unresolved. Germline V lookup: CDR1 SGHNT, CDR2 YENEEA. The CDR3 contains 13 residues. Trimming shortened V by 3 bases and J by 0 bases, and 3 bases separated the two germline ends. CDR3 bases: TGTGCCAGCAGCTTTAGCTCCTACAATGAGCAGTTCTTC. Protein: CASSFSSYNEQFF.

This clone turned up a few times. CDR3 region: CASTEGMNTEAFF. The CDR3 nucleotides read TGTGCCAGCACTGAGGGCATGAACACTGAAGCTTTCTTT. The chain carries TRBV2 and TRBJ1-1, with D unclear. Trimming left V 7 bases short and J 0 bases short, with 9 bases between. The CDR3 runs to 13 residues. In germline, CDR1 is SNHLY, CDR2 FYNNEI.

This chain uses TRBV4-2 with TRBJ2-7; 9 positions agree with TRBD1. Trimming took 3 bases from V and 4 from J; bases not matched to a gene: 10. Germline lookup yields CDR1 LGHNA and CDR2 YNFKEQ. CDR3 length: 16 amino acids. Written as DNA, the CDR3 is TGTGCCAGCAGCCATGAACAACAGGGGGCTCGTTACGAGCAGTACTTC. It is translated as CASSHEQQGARYEQYF.

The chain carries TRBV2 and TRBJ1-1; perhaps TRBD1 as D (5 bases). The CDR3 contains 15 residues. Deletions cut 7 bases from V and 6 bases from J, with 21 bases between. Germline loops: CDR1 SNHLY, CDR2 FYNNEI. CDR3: CASTPEGYGSAEAFF. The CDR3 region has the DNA TGTGCCAGCACCCCGGAGGGGTACGGATCCGCTGAAGCTTTCTTT. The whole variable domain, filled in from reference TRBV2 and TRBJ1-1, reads EPEVTQTPSHQVTQMGQEVILRCVPISNHLYFYWYRQILGQKVEFLVSFYNNEISEKSEIFDDQFSVERPDGSNFTLKIRSTKLEDSAMYFCASTPEGYGSAEAFFGQGTRLTVV.

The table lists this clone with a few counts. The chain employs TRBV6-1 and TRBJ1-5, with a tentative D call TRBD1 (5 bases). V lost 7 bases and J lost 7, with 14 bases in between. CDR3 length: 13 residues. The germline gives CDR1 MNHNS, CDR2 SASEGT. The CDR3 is CASTGLSWQPQHF. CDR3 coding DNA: TGTGCCAGCACAGGGCTTTCTTGGCAGCCCCAGCATTTT.

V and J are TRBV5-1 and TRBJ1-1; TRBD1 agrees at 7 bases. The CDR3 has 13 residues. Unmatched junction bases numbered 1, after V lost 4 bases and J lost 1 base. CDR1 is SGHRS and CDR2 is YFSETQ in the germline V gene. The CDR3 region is CASSRDRNTEAFF. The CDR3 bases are TGCGCCAGCAGCCGGGACAGGAACACTGAAGCTTTCTTT.

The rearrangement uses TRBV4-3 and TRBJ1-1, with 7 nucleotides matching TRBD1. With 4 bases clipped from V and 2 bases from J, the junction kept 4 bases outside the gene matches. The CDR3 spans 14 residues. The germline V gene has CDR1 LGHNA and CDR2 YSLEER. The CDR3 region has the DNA TGCGCCAGCAGCCCCCGACAGGGAAACACTGAAGCTTTCTTT. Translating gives CASSPRQGNTEAFF.

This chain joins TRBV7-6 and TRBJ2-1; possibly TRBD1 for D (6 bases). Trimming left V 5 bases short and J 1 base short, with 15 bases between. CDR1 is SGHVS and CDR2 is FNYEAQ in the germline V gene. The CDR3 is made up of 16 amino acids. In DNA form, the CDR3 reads TGTGCCAGCAGCGGATCCGGGACACCTTCCTACAATGAGCAGTTCTTC. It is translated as CASSGSGTPSYNEQFF.

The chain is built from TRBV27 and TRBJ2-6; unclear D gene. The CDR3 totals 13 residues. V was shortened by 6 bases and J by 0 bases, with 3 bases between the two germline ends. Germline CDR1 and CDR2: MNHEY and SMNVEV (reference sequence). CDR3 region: CASRSSGANVLTF. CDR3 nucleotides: TGTGCCAGCAGGAGCTCTGGGGCCAACGTCCTGACTTTC.

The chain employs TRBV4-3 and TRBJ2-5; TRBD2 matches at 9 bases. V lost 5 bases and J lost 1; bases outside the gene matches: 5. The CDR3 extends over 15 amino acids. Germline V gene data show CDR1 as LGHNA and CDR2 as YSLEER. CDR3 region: CASSKSGGIQETQYF. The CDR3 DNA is TGCGCCAGCAGCAAAAGCGGGGGGATCCAAGAGACCCAGTACTTC.

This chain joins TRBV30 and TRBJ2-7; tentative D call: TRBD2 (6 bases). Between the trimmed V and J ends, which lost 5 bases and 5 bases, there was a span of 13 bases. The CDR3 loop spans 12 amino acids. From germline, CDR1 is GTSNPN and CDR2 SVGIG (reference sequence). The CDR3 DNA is TGTGCCTGGGGGGACTTCGGAGACGAGCAGTACTTC. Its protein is CAWGDFGDEQYF. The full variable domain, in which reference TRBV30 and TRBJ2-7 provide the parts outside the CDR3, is SQTIHQWPATLVQPVGSPLSLECTVEGTSNPNLYWYRQAAGRGLQLLFYSVGIGQISSEVPQNLSASRPQDRQFILSSKKLLLSDSGFYLCAWGDFGDEQYFGPGTRLTVT.